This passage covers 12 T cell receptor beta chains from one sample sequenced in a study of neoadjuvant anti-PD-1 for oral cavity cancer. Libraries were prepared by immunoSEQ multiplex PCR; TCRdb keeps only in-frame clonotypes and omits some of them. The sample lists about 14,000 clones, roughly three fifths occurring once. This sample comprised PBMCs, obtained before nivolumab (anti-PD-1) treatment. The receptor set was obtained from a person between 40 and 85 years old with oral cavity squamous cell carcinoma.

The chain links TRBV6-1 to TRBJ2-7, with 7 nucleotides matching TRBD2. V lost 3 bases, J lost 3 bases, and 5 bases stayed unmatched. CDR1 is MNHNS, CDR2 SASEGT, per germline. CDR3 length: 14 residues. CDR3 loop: CASSDTGLNYEQYF. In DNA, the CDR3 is TGTGCCAGCAGTGATACGGGACTAAACTACGAGCAGTACTTC.

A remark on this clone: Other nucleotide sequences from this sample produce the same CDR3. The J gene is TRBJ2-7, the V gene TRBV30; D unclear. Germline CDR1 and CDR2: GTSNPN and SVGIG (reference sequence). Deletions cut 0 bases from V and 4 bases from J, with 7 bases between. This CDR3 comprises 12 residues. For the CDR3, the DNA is TGTGCCTGGAGTGTGGGTGGTTACGAGCAGTACTTC. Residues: CAWSVGGYEQYF.

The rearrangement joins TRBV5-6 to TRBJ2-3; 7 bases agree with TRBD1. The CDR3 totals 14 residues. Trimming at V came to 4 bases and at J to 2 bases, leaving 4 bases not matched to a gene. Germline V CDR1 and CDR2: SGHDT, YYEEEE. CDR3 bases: TGTGCCAGCAGCCAGGACAGGTTCACAGATACGCAGTATTTT. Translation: CASSQDRFTDTQYF.

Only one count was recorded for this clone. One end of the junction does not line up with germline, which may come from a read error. The CDR3 region has the DNA TGCGCCAGCAGTTCAACAGGGGACTCCGGCTATGGCTACACCTTT. The encoded protein is CASSSTGDSGYGYTF. The rearrangement links TRBV5-1 to TRBJ1-2, with TRBD1 matching 7 bases. Germline V CDR1 and CDR2: SGHRS, YFSETQ. The CDR3 runs 15 residues.

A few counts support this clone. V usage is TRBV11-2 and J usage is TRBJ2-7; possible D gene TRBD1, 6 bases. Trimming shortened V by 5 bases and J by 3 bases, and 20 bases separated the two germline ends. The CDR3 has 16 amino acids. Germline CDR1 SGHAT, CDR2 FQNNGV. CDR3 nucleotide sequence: TGTGCCAGCAGCGGAATACAGGGCCGATCCTTCTACGAGCAGTACTTC. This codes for CASSGIQGRSFYEQYF.

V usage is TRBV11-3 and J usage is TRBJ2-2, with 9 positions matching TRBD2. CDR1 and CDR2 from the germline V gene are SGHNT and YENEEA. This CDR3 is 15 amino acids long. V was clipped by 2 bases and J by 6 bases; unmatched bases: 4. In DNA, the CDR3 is TGTGCCAGCAGCTTACGAGCGGGGGGTTCCGGGGAGCTGTTTTTT. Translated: CASSLRAGGSGELFF.

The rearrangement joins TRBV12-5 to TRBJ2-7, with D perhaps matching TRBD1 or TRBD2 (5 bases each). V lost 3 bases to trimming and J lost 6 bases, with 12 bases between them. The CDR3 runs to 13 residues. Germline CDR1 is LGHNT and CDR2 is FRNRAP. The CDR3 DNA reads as TGTGCTAGTGGTTTCGCCCCGGGACGCGAGCAGTACTTC. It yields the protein CASGFAPGREQYF.

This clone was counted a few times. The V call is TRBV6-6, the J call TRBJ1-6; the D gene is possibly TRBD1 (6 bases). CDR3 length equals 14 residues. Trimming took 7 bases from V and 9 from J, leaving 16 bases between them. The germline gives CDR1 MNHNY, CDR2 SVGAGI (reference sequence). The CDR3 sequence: CASTEEGDISPLHF. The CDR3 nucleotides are TGTGCCAGCACAGAGGAGGGGGATATTTCACCCCTCCACTTT.

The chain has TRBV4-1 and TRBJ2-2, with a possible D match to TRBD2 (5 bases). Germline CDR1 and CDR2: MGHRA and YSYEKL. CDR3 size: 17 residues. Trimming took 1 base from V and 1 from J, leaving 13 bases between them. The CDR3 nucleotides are TGCGCCAGCAGCCAAGTCAAGGTGCGGGTGAACACCGGGGAGCTGTTTTTT. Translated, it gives CASSQVKVRVNTGELFF.

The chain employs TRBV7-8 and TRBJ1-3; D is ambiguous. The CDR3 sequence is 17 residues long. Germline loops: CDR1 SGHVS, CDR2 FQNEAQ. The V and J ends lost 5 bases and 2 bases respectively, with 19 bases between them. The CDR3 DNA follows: TGTGCCAGCAGCCTCGGAAGCGTATATTCGCCTGGAAACACCATATATTTT. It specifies CASSLGSVYSPGNTIYF.

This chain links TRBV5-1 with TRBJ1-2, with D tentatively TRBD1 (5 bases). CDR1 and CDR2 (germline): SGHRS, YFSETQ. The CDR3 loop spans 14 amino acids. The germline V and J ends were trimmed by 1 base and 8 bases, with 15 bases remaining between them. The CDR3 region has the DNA TGCGCCAGCAGCTTGTTCGTAGGGGACGTAGGCTACACCTTC. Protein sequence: CASSLFVGDVGYTF.

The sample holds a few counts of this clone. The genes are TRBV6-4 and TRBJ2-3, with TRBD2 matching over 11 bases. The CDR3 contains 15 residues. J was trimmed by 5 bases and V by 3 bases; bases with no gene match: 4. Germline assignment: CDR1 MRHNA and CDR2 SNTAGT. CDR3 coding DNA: TGTGCCAGCAGTGAAACTAGCGGGAGTCTAGATACGCAGTATTTT. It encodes CASSETSGSLDTQYF.